Below, 21 T cell receptor beta chains from the same sample are listed, as sequenced in a study of siplizumab effects on memory and regulatory T cells. Assay: immunoSEQ multiplex PCR; the TCRdb copy retains only in-frame clones and omits some. The table lists 95,000 to 130,000 clones, about 94% of them singletons. Sequencing was carried out using non-Treg CD4+ T cells sorted from blood. The receptors were gathered from a human donor in good health.

The J gene is TRBJ2-5, the V gene TRBV9; 9 bases map to TRBD2. The junction had 4 bases not matched to a gene; V was cut back by 0 bases and J by 1 base. The germline gives CDR1 SGDLS, CDR2 YYNGEE. CDR3 length equals 16 residues. Here the CDR3 reads CASSVEASGIQETQYF. The DNA of the CDR3 is TGTGCCAGCAGCGTAGAGGCTAGCGGGATCCAAGAGACCCAGTACTTC.

V is TRBV9 and J is TRBJ2-5; no reliable D call. The CDR3 is 15 amino acids. Trimming shortened V by 1 base and J by 5 bases, and 15 bases separated the two germline ends. The germline V gene encodes CDR1 SGDLS and CDR2 YYNGEE. CDR3 DNA sequence: TGTGCCAGCAGCGTATCGCCGATGAATGCCGAGACCCAGTACTTC. This encodes CASSVSPMNAETQYF.

The chain links TRBV5-1 to TRBJ1-1; D is uncertain. The CDR3 length is 14 residues. Per the germline V gene, CDR1 is SGHRS and CDR2 is YFSETQ. Trimming shortened V by 7 bases and J by 2 bases, and 15 bases separated the two germline ends. The CDR3 is CASRSSGPNTEAFF. DNA for the CDR3: TGCGCCAGCCGCTCATCAGGTCCCAACACTGAAGCTTTCTTT.

This chain joins TRBV5-4 and TRBJ1-2; 9 nucleotides match TRBD1. J lost 8 bases, V lost 2 bases, and 4 bases had no gene match. The CDR3 has 13 residues. Germline V gene sequence: CDR1 SGHNT, CDR2 YYREEE (reference sequence). The chain's CDR3 is CASSLAQGAGYTF. The CDR3 DNA is TGTGCCAGCAGCTTAGCACAGGGGGCGGGCTACACCTTC.

The chain recombines TRBV6-6 with TRBJ2-1; a possible D gene is TRBD2 (6 bases). Deletions cut 9 bases from V and 7 bases from J, with 16 bases between. CDR3 size: 13 residues. Germline CDR1 is MNHNY and CDR2 is SVGAGI (reference sequence). CDR3 DNA: TGTGCCAGTCTAACCCGGGGGACGAATGAGCAGTTCTTC. Translated, it gives CASLTRGTNEQFF.

The V call is TRBV5-1, the J call TRBJ2-2; TRBD1 or TRBD2 may be the D gene (5 bases each). CDR1 SGHRS and CDR2 YFSETQ come from the germline V gene. Trimming removed 0 bases from V and 4 bases from J, with 10 bases in between. This CDR3 comprises 15 residues. CDR3 sequence reads: CASSLGYGGTGELFF. CDR3 sequence (DNA): TGCGCCAGCAGCTTGGGTTATGGGGGCACCGGGGAGCTGTTTTTT.

The chain employs TRBV20-1 and TRBJ2-1, with unresolved D. The CDR3 is 11 residues long. Germline V CDR1 and CDR2: DFQATT, SNEGSKA (reference sequence). Deletions cut 2 bases from V and 5 bases from J, with 4 bases between. The CDR3: CSARINNEQFF. CDR3 bases: TGCAGTGCTAGAATCAACAATGAGCAGTTCTTC.

CDR3 DNA: TGTGCCAGCAGAGCCATGGCAGGAGGTCATGGGTATGGCTACACCTTC. Residues: CASRAMAGGHGYGYTF. V gene TRBV5-4 combines with J gene TRBJ1-2; D gene ambiguous. The germline gives CDR1 SGHNT, CDR2 YYREEE (reference sequence). The CDR3 extends over 16 amino acids. V lost 5 bases and J 5 bases, leaving 22 bases between the germline ends.

The chain links TRBV30 to TRBJ2-3; D remains unclear. Germline V gene lookup returns CDR1 GTSNPN and CDR2 SVGIG (reference sequence). This CDR3 contains 13 residues. The ends were cut back, 4 bases at V and 1 base at J, with 9 bases in the middle. CDR3 amino acids: CAWTGGRTDTQYF. CDR3 coding DNA: TGTGCCTGGACGGGTGGGCGCACAGATACGCAGTATTTT.

J is TRBJ1-1 and V is TRBV19; weak D call: TRBD1 (5 bases). The germline V and J ends were trimmed by 3 bases and 1 base, with 9 bases remaining between them. The germline gives CDR1 LNHDA, CDR2 SQIVND (reference sequence). This CDR3 is built from 14 residues. The DNA for the CDR3 is TGTGCCAGTAGTATTCAGGGTCCGAACACTGAAGCTTTCTTT. This sequence encodes CASSIQGPNTEAFF.

J is TRBJ1-2 and V is TRBV6-1; D not resolved. V gave up 4 bases and J gave up 4 bases, with 16 bases separating them. This CDR3 has 15 residues. Germline CDR1 reads MNHNS; CDR2 reads SASEGT. The CDR3 sequence: CASSGTSTSAYGYTF. In DNA form, the CDR3 reads TGTGCCAGCAGTGGGACTTCCACGTCAGCCTATGGCTACACCTTC.

The rearrangement joins TRBV7-9 to TRBJ2-5; possible D gene TRBD1, 6 bases. The V end lost 3 bases, the J end lost 7 bases, and 12 bases lay between the germline ends. Germline V gene data show CDR1 as SEHNR and CDR2 as FQNEAQ (reference sequence). The CDR3 is 13 amino acids. CDR3 protein: CASSFREGGTQYF. The DNA for the CDR3 is TGTGCCAGCAGCTTCCGGGAAGGGGGGACCCAGTACTTC.

The genes are TRBV5-1 and TRBJ2-1; 9 bases map to TRBD2. V shed 0 bases, J shed 7 bases, and the junction held 8 bases outside the gene matches. The CDR3 runs to 16 residues. CDR1 SGHRS and CDR2 YFSETQ come from the germline V gene. In DNA form, the CDR3 reads TGCGCCAGCAGCTTGGGGTCCCTAGCGGGGTCAAATGAGCAGTTCTTC. This gives the protein CASSLGSLAGSNEQFF. Full variable domain (remainder filled in from reference TRBV5-1 and TRBJ2-1): KAGVTQTPRYLIKTRGQQVTLSCSPISGHRSVSWYQQTPGQGLQFLFEYFSETQRNKGNFPGRFSGRQFSNSRSEMNVSTLELGDSALYLCASSLGSLAGSNEQFFGPGTRLTVL.

The gene calls are TRBV12-5 and TRBJ1-6; tentative D call: TRBD1 (5 bases). CDR1 LGHNT and CDR2 FRNRAP come from the germline V gene. The CDR3 sequence is 14 residues long. The germline V and J ends were trimmed by 7 bases and 5 bases, with 12 bases remaining between them. The CDR3 loop reads CASAQGKNNSPLHF. The CDR3 DNA reads as TGTGCTAGTGCCCAGGGAAAAAATAATTCACCCCTCCACTTT.

Notes on this clone: One junction end does not reproduce the germline sequence, and a read error may be involved. The chain links TRBV18 to TRBJ2-3; maybe TRBD1 (6 bases). Germline V gene data show CDR1 as KGHSH and CDR2 as LQKENI. CDR3 size: 15 residues. In DNA, the CDR3 is TGTGCCAGCTCACCGTTACAGGGAGCCACAAATACGCAGTATTTT. Amino acids: CASSPLQGATNTQYF.

V and J are TRBV7-6 and TRBJ2-3, with D perhaps matching TRBD2 (5 bases). This CDR3 is 12 amino acids long. CDR1 SGHVS and CDR2 FNYEAQ come from the germline V gene. V lost 8 bases to trimming and J lost 6 bases, with 12 bases between them. In DNA form, the CDR3 reads TGTGCCAGCCGGGCCGAGGGTGATACGCAGTATTTT. Protein sequence: CASRAEGDTQYF. Looking up the rest from reference TRBV7-6 and TRBJ2-3 gives the full variable domain: GAGVSQSPRYKVTKRGQDVALRCDPISGHVSLYWYRQALGQGPEFLTYFNYEAQQDKSGLPNDRFSAERPEGSISTLTIQRTEQRDSAMYRCASRAEGDTQYFGPGTRLTVL.

The gene calls are TRBV6-6 and TRBJ2-7; weak D call: TRBD2 (6 bases). V lost 4 bases to trimming and J lost 2 bases, with 15 bases between them. The CDR3 is 15 residues long. Germline V CDR1 and CDR2: MNHNY, SVGAGI (reference sequence). CDR3 protein: CASSSRGEQTYEQYF. CDR3 DNA sequence: TGTGCCAGCAGTTCCCGCGGGGAGCAAACCTACGAGCAGTACTTC.

This chain connects TRBV5-1 to TRBJ1-1; the match to TRBD1 covers 9 bases. The germline CDR1 and CDR2 sequences are SGHRS and YFSETQ. The CDR3 contains 15 residues. The junction had 4 bases not matched to a gene; V was cut back by 0 bases and J by 4 bases. The CDR3 DNA reads as TGCGCCAGCAGCTTGGCCACAGGGGGCACCACTGAAGCTTTCTTT. This codes for CASSLATGGTTEAFF.

This sequence joins TRBV9 and TRBJ1-3, with TRBD1 as a possible D gene (5 bases). Germline V lookup: CDR1 SGDLS, CDR2 YYNGEE. The CDR3 sequence is 13 residues long. The germline V and J ends were trimmed by 6 bases and 8 bases, with 15 bases remaining between them. In DNA form, the CDR3 reads TGTGCCAGCACCCAGGGAGGCTCGGACACCATATATTTT. This translates into CASTQGGSDTIYF.

V usage is TRBV9 and J usage is TRBJ1-1; no reliable D call. This CDR3 comprises 16 residues. Germline CDR1 SGDLS, CDR2 YYNGEE. With 0 bases removed from V and 1 base from J, the gap between germline ends came to 13 bases. The CDR3 coding sequence is TGTGCCAGCAGCGTAGGATCGAGGGTGGAGAACACTGAAGCTTTCTTT. Amino acids: CASSVGSRVENTEAFF.

J is TRBJ2-6 and V is TRBV7-9, with a weak D call TRBD2 (5 bases). The CDR3 contains 18 residues. CDR1 SEHNR and CDR2 FQNEAQ come from the germline V gene (reference sequence). V lost 5 bases and J 2 bases, leaving 19 bases between the germline ends. The CDR3 nucleotides read TGTGCCAGCAGCCAAGGACTGCGAAGGGCTACTGGGGCCAACGTCCTGACTTTC. This encodes CASSQGLRRATGANVLTF.